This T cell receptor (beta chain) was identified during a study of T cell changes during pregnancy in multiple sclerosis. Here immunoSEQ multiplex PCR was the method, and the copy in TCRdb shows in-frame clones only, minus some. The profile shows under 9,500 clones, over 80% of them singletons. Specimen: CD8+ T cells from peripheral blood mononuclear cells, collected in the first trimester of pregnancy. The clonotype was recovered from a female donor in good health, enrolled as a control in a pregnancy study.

CDR3 coding DNA: TGTGCCAGCAGTGGACGTATATCGGCTAGCGGACAAGAGACCCAGTACTTC. Amino acids: CASSGRISASGQETQYF. This sequence joins TRBV2 and TRBJ2-5, with 7 nucleotides matching TRBD2. Trimming cost V 4 bases and J 2 bases; bases outside gene matches: 13. Germline V gene data show CDR1 as SNHLY and CDR2 as FYNNEI. The CDR3 loop spans 17 amino acids.